The 17 T cell receptor beta chains presented below share a single source sample, sequenced in a study of cytomegalovirus exposure and HLA in healthy donors (dated by TCRdb to about 2017). Libraries came from the immunoSEQ multiplex PCR assay. For the multiplex PCR, a mixture combining 60 forward primers for TCR Vbeta segments and 13 reverse primers for TCR Jbeta segments was used. TCRdb limited this immuneACCESS table to in-frame rearrangements with V and J called. A share of clones is missing; checked studies link under half to unresolved V genes, and the rest is unexplained. In all, the sample holds 75,000 to 100,000 clones, and around three quarters of those were seen once. Roughly a sixth of the sample goes to the ten largest clones. The source material was PBMCs. These receptor sequences come from a man aged 55 to 70 in good health and CMV-seropositive.

The rearrangement links TRBV30 to TRBJ1-1; 10 positions match TRBD1. The CDR3 has 15 amino acids. Germline assignment: CDR1 GTSNPN and CDR2 SVGIG (reference sequence). The V segment lost 0 bases and the J segment 6 bases; nucleotides outside the gene matches: 7. CDR3 bases: TGTGCCTGGAGTGTACGGGACAGGGGTCCGGCTGAAGCTTTCTTT. The encoded protein is CAWSVRDRGPAEAFF.

The genes are TRBV15 and TRBJ2-3, with TRBD1 identical over 9 bases. Germline trimming cut 1 base from V and 5 bases from J; bases unmatched to any gene: 4. From germline, CDR1 is LNHNV and CDR2 YYDKDF (reference sequence). The CDR3 spans 15 residues. CDR3 nucleotide sequence: TGTGCCACCAGCAGAGTACAGGGGGCCGTAGATACGCAGTATTTT. Residues: CATSRVQGAVDTQYF.

The CDR3 loop reads CASSLQRGNEQFF. CDR3 nucleotides: TGTGCCAGCAGTTTACAAAGGGGAAATGAGCAGTTCTTC. This chain uses TRBV27 with TRBJ2-1, with D maybe TRBD1 (5 bases). Germline values: CDR1 MNHEY, CDR2 SMNVEV (reference sequence). V lost 2 bases and J lost 7, with 9 bases in between. The CDR3 has 13 amino acids.

The chain couples TRBV30 to TRBJ2-6; D unclear. V lost 0 bases to trimming and J lost 0 bases, with 21 bases between them. The CDR3 is 20 residues long. CDR1 GTSNPN and CDR2 SVGIG come from the germline V gene (reference sequence). The DNA for the CDR3 is TGTGCCTGGAGTGTACTGGGCAGCCACTCTACGTCCTCTGGGGCCAACGTCCTGACTTTC. Translation gives CAWSVLGSHSTSSGANVLTF.

A single count supports this clone. The chain has TRBV9 and TRBJ1-3; D not certain. Trimming cost V 3 bases and J 0 bases, with 19 bases left between them. The CDR3 is made up of 18 amino acids. Germline V gene sequence: CDR1 SGDLS, CDR2 YYNGEE. CDR3 region: CASSDTTIVESSGNTIYF. The CDR3 nucleotides read TGTGCCAGCAGCGATACTACTATCGTGGAGTCCTCTGGAAACACCATATATTTT.

The V and J genes are TRBV5-1 and TRBJ2-2; TRBD1 aligns across 7 bases. The CDR3 is made up of 14 amino acids. V lost 6 bases to trimming and J lost 6 bases; unmatched junction nucleotides: 8. From germline, CDR1 is SGHRS and CDR2 YFSETQ. CDR3 loop: CASNDLTGSGELFF. The CDR3 nucleotides read TGCGCCAGCAACGACTTGACAGGGTCCGGGGAGCTGTTTTTT.

V usage is TRBV18 and J usage is TRBJ2-3; perhaps TRBD1 as D (6 bases). V lost 3 bases and J lost 5, with 12 bases in between. Germline V gene sequence: CDR1 KGHSH, CDR2 LQKENI. The CDR3 has 14 amino acids. This CDR3 is CASSPFQGQDTQYF. CDR3 DNA: TGTGCCAGCTCACCTTTTCAGGGGCAAGATACGCAGTATTTT.

The rearrangement joins TRBV6-1 to TRBJ1-4; D is ambiguous. Germline CDR1 reads MNHNS; CDR2 reads SASEGT. With 7 bases removed from V and 4 bases from J, the gap between germline ends came to 13 bases. The CDR3 extends over 14 amino acids. The CDR3: CASNTREVNEKLFF. The DNA of the CDR3 is TGTGCCAGCAATACGAGGGAGGTTAATGAAAAACTGTTTTTT.

V is TRBV6-5 and J is TRBJ2-1; D might be TRBD1 (6 bases). The CDR3 has 12 residues. Trimming cost V 4 bases and J 9 bases, with 10 bases left between them. Germline assignment: CDR1 MNHEY and CDR2 SVGAGI. The CDR3 loop is CASSSRGGEQFF. The CDR3 nucleotides are TGTGCCAGCAGTTCCAGGGGTGGTGAGCAGTTCTTC.

This rearrangement joins TRBV7-9 to TRBJ2-2; D is unclear. The CDR3 is 16 amino acids. The germline V and J ends were trimmed by 0 bases and 1 base, with 9 bases remaining between them. In germline, CDR1 is SEHNR, CDR2 FQNEAQ (reference sequence). The CDR3 protein is CASSLAGSRNTGELFF. The DNA for the CDR3 is TGTGCCAGCAGCTTAGCCGGTAGCCGGAACACCGGGGAGCTGTTTTTT.

The genes are TRBV4-1 and TRBJ2-1; D is unclear. The CDR3 has 12 amino acids. V gave up 3 bases and J gave up 7 bases, with 7 bases separating them. Per germline, CDR1 MGHRA and CDR2 YSYEKL. CDR3 in amino acids: CASSQGRNEQFF. CDR3 bases: TGCGCCAGCAGCCAGGGCCGAAATGAGCAGTTCTTC.

This clone was seen just once. The CDR3 DNA reads as TGTGCCAGCAGCAAAGAAGAGGGGGTCCTAAACCTTGAATGGTCACCCCTCCACTTT. As protein: CASSKEEGVLNLEWSPLHF. V gene TRBV21-1 combines with J gene TRBJ1-6; the table's D call TRBD1 went unverified against the DNA. TRBV21-1 is a documented pseudogene. The CDR3 consists of 19 residues.

This clone was seen more than once but under ten times. This chain uses TRBV5-4 with TRBJ2-3; 15 positions agree with TRBD2. V lost 4 bases to trimming and J lost 4 bases; unmatched junction nucleotides: 7. CDR1 and CDR2 (germline): SGHNT, YYREEE (reference sequence). The CDR3 is 17 residues long. In nucleotides, the CDR3 is TGTGCCAGCAGCCTAGGGACTAGCGGGGGGCGATCAGATACGCAGTATTTT. It codes for CASSLGTSGGRSDTQYF.

The CDR3 DNA is TGTGCCAGCAGCCGCCCGGGGGCAACTAATGAAAAACTGTTTTTT. Translation: CASSRPGATNEKLFF. The V call is TRBV7-9, the J call TRBJ1-4; weak D call: TRBD1 (5 bases). The CDR3 consists of 15 residues. Trimming took 5 bases from V and 0 from J, leaving 10 bases between them. CDR1 and CDR2 (germline): SEHNR, FQNEAQ (reference sequence).

The chain carries TRBV5-1 and TRBJ2-5, with 8 bases that match TRBD1. There are 15 residues in the CDR3. Germline values: CDR1 SGHRS, CDR2 YFSETQ. Trimming removed 4 bases from V and 2 bases from J; junction bases left unmatched: 7. DNA of the CDR3: TGCGCCAGCAGCCCCCGGACAGGGCGACAAGAGACCCAGTACTTC. Encoded protein: CASSPRTGRQETQYF.

The rearrangement uses TRBV25-1 and TRBJ2-4, with D possibly TRBD2 on 5 matching bases. V was cut by 3 bases and J by 0 bases, with 9 bases left in between. CDR3 length equals 15 residues. The germline CDR1 and CDR2 sequences are MGHDK and SYGVNS. This CDR3 reads CASSDRTLAKNIQYF. The CDR3 nucleotides read TGTGCCAGCAGTGATCGGACTCTAGCCAAAAACATTCAGTACTTC.

The rearrangement links TRBV7-6 to TRBJ2-5, with 9 bases fitting TRBD1. The V gene end was trimmed by 3 bases and the J gene end by 5 bases; junction bases not matched to a gene: 7. CDR1 is SGHVS and CDR2 is FNYEAQ in the germline V gene. The CDR3 runs to 15 residues. The CDR3 bases are TGTGCCAGCAGCTTTGGACAGGGGCCGGGGGAGACCCAGTACTTC. It is translated as CASSFGQGPGETQYF.